What follows are 5 T cell receptor beta chains derived from one specimen sequenced in a study of chemoradiotherapy in HPV16-positive cancers. Here immunoSEQ multiplex PCR was the method, and the copy in TCRdb shows in-frame clones only, minus some. The sample contains under 70,000 clones, 90% of which appear only once. This sample comprised blood, obtained from a patient who underwent chemoradiotherapy. The receptors come from a human donor with HPV-associated anogenital cancer.

The gene calls are TRBV9 and TRBJ2-3; no reliable D call. Trimming stripped 7 bases from V and 2 bases from J, with 14 bases between. Germline CDR1 SGDLS, CDR2 YYNGEE. CDR3 size: 14 residues. CDR3 sequence reads: CASRASGVTDTQYF. The CDR3 DNA is TGTGCCAGCCGGGCGTCCGGCGTCACAGATACGCAGTATTTT.

Written as DNA, the CDR3 is TGTGCCAGCAGTCCCGCCGGGACCCCTGCGAACACTGAAGCTTTCTTT. Its protein product is CASSPAGTPANTEAFF. V usage is TRBV2 and J usage is TRBJ1-1; a weak D match, TRBD1 (5 bases). The V gene's germline CDR1 is SNHLY and CDR2 FYNNEI. The CDR3 has 16 amino acids. V dropped 5 bases and J dropped 1 base, with 17 bases sitting between them.

The rearrangement joins TRBV7-2 to TRBJ1-4; D is unresolved. The germline gives CDR1 SGHTA, CDR2 FQGNSA. The V end was cut by 4 bases, the J end by 7 bases, with 16 bases between. This CDR3 is 15 amino acids long. For the CDR3, the DNA is TGTGCCAGCAGCTCGAGCCGGGAGTTGGCTGAAAAACTGTTTTTT. Protein sequence: CASSSSRELAEKLFF.

V usage is TRBV19 and J usage is TRBJ1-1; no reliable D call. The germline V gene has CDR1 LNHDA and CDR2 SQIVND (reference sequence). The CDR3 is 14 residues long. V shed 7 bases and J shed 1 base, with 13 bases lying between them. The CDR3 region is CASTPRARNTEAFF. In DNA, the CDR3 is TGTGCCAGTACCCCTAGGGCGAGGAACACTGAAGCTTTCTTT.

In DNA, the CDR3 is TGTGCCAGCAGCTTAAGGTTTCGACTCGGATCCACAGATACGCAGTATTTT. Its protein is CASSLRFRLGSTDTQYF. This sequence joins TRBV7-9 and TRBJ2-3; D is ambiguous. V dropped 2 bases and J dropped 2 bases, with 17 bases sitting between them. The CDR3 length is 17 residues. Germline V gene data show CDR1 as SEHNR and CDR2 as FQNEAQ (reference sequence). Variable domain in full (rest from reference TRBV7-9 and TRBJ2-3): DTGVSQNPRHKITKRGQNVTFRCDPISEHNRLYWYRQTLGQGPEFLTYFQNEAQLEKSRLLSDRFSAERPKGSFSTLEIQRTEQGDSAMYLCASSLRFRLGSTDTQYFGPGTRLTVL.